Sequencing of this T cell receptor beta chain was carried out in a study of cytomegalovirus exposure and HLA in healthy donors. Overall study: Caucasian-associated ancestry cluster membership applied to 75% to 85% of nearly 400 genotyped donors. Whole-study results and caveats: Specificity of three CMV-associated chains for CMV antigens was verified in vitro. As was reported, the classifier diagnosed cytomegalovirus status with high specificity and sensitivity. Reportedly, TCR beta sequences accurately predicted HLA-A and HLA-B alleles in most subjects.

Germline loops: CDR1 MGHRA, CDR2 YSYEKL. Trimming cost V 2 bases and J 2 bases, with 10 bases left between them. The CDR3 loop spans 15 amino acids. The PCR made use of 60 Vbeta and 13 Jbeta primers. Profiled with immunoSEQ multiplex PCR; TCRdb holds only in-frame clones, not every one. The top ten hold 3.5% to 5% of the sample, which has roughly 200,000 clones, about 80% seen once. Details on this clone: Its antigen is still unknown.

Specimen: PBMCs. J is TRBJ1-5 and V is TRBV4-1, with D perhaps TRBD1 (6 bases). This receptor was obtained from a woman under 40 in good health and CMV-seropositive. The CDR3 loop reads CASSQREGGNQPQHF. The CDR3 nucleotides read TGCGCCAGCAGCCAAAGAGAGGGGGGCAATCAGCCCCAGCATTTT.